A single sample is the source of the 9 T cell receptor beta chains below, sequenced in a study of blood T cell repertoires in COVID-19. Libraries were prepared by immunoSEQ multiplex PCR; TCRdb keeps only in-frame clonotypes and omits some of them. The top ten hold 1.5% to 2% of the sample, which has more than 200,000 clones, 90% to 95% seen once. The sequenced sample consisted of PBMCs or T cells enriched from blood (not recorded which). All receptors come from a young woman who had recovered from COVID-19.

The chain uses TRBV28 and TRBJ2-7; 8 bases are a match to TRBD1. Germline V gene data show CDR1 as MDHEN and CDR2 as SYDVKM. V lost 6 bases to trimming and J lost 3 bases; unmatched junction nucleotides: 7. The CDR3 length is 14 residues. The CDR3 DNA is TGTGCCAGCAGGCCTACAGGGGGAGGCTACGAGCAGTACTTC. It specifies CASRPTGGGYEQYF.

The chain links TRBV12-3 or TRBV12-4 to TRBJ1-5, with unresolved D. The CDR3 spans 13 residues. V lost 1 base to trimming and J lost 15 bases, with 16 bases between them. The CDR3 region is CASSLGSDGGWHF. The CDR3 coding sequence is TGTGCCAGCAGTTTAGGGTCTGACGGAGGTTGGCATTTT.

V gene TRBV12-5 combines with J gene TRBJ1-1; D is possibly TRBD1 (5 bases). Germline CDR1 LGHNT, CDR2 FRNRAP. This CDR3 spans 15 amino acids. The ends were cut back, 7 bases at V and 4 bases at J, with 19 bases in the middle. CDR3 in amino acids: CASALIIGGGTEAFF. DNA of the CDR3: TGTGCTAGTGCTCTAATCATCGGGGGGGGCACTGAAGCTTTCTTT.

The chain has TRBV28 and TRBJ2-7; TRBD2 agrees at 9 bases. This CDR3 is built from 15 residues. Germline V CDR1 and CDR2: MDHEN, SYDVKM. Unmatched junction bases numbered 8, after V lost 2 bases and J lost 6 bases. CDR3 region: CASSLLHSGSAEQYF. CDR3 sequence (DNA): TGTGCCAGCAGTTTACTTCATAGCGGGAGCGCCGAGCAGTACTTC.

The chain carries TRBV5-1 and TRBJ2-1; tentatively, D is TRBD2 (6 bases). V lost 1 base, J lost 5 bases, and 16 bases lay in between. This CDR3 region has 16 residues. The germline V gene encodes CDR1 SGHRS and CDR2 YFSETQ. The CDR3 loop is CASSLMTQTRNNEQFF. CDR3 nucleotide sequence: TGCGCCAGCAGCTTGATGACGCAGACTAGAAACAATGAGCAGTTCTTC. The full variable domain, with the rest looked up from reference TRBV5-1 and TRBJ2-1, is KAGVTQTPRYLIKTRGQQVTLSCSPISGHRSVSWYQQTPGQGLQFLFEYFSETQRNKGNFPGRFSGRQFSNSRSEMNVSTLELGDSALYLCASSLMTQTRNNEQFFGPGTRLTVL.

The rearrangement links TRBV5-4 to TRBJ2-6; D might be TRBD1 (5 bases). Germline V gene lookup returns CDR1 SGHNT and CDR2 YYREEE (reference sequence). V was clipped by 0 bases and J by 4 bases, with 11 bases between them. The CDR3 consists of 16 residues. The DNA of the CDR3 is TGTGCCAGCAGCTTGGGCCCTTCAGGGGGGGCCAACGTCCTGACTTTC. Amino acids: CASSLGPSGGANVLTF.

V usage is TRBV28 and J usage is TRBJ1-5; D is possibly TRBD1 (5 bases). The CDR3 is 14 amino acids. Germline-derived CDR1 and CDR2 are MDHEN and SYDVKM. The CDR3 nucleotides read TGTGCGGTTCGGGGGACGGCGCGTAATCAGCCCCAGCATTTT. Translation: CAVRGTARNQPQHF.

The genes are TRBV24-1 and TRBJ2-7; 9 bases match TRBD2. V shed 9 bases, J shed 5 bases, and the junction held 13 bases outside the gene matches. The CDR3 is 15 amino acids. Germline assignment: CDR1 KGHDR and CDR2 SFDVKD. The CDR3 coding sequence is TGTGCCACCGAAAGCACCGGGACTAGCCGGAACGAGCAGTACTTC. Amino acids: CATESTGTSRNEQYF.

The chain employs TRBV4-2 and TRBJ1-2; TRBD1 matches 7 bases. CDR1 LGHNA and CDR2 YNFKEQ come from the germline V gene. Losses at the gene ends were 1 base for V and 3 bases for J; bases not matched to a gene: 2. There are 14 residues in the CDR3. The CDR3 bases are TGTGCCAGCAGCCAAGCCGGGACAGACTATGGCTACACCTTC. Translated: CASSQAGTDYGYTF.